This paragraph covers one T cell receptor beta chain sequence. Its antigen is not known. Sequencing was performed with immunoSEQ multiplex PCR; in TCRdb, only in-frame clones are kept and a portion is missing. The profile shows over 30,000 clones, approximately 92% of them singletons. The CDR3 consists of 13 residues. Deletions cut 4 bases from V and 4 bases from J, with 10 bases between. Germline CDR1 reads ENHRY; CDR2 reads SYGVKD. The time point denotes: week 47, end of study. Each dose delivered 300 ug of mutant IDH1 20-mer peptide subcutaneously with imiquimod. The record originates from a study of a mutant IDH1 vaccine in newly diagnosed glioma.

The V call is TRBV10-3, the J call TRBJ1-1; D remains ambiguous. This sample comprised PBMCs, obtained from a glioma patient whose treatment included an IDH1 peptide vaccine. The receptor was derived from a woman in her thirties or forties with glioma. The chain's CDR3 is CAISASGGTEAFF. CDR3 DNA: TGTGCCATCAGTGCGTCTGGAGGCACTGAAGCTTTCTTT.